This passage covers 25 T cell receptor beta chains from one sample sequenced in a study of blood T cell repertoires in COVID-19. Measured with immunoSEQ multiplex PCR; TCRdb has only the in-frame clones, and not every one. The sample carries about 45,000 clones, about 88% recorded once. Sequenced material: peripheral blood. These receptor sequences come from a man between 65 and 80 years old with active COVID-19.

V gene TRBV4-2 combines with J gene TRBJ2-1, with 9 positions matching TRBD1. V lost 1 base to trimming and J lost 9 bases; unmatched junction nucleotides: 10. CDR1 LGHNA and CDR2 YNFKEQ come from the germline V gene. CDR3 length: 16 amino acids. CDR3 residues: CASSQVTWGQGSEQFF. The CDR3 DNA sequence: TGTGCCAGCAGCCAAGTCACCTGGGGACAGGGCTCTGAGCAGTTCTTC.

The genes are TRBV19 and TRBJ2-3, with 9 nucleotides matching TRBD2. The CDR3 covers 18 residues. V was clipped by 3 bases and J by 3 bases; unmatched bases: 13. Germline V gives CDR1 LNHDA, CDR2 SQIVND (reference sequence). The CDR3 spells CASSMTRGGRAGTDTQYF. Here the CDR3 DNA reads TGTGCCAGTAGTATGACAAGGGGCGGGAGGGCCGGTACAGATACGCAGTATTTT. The whole variable domain, remainder taken from reference TRBV19 and TRBJ2-3, is DGGITQSPKYLFRKEGQNVTLSCEQNLNHDAMYWYRQDPGQGLRLIYYSQIVNDFQKGDIAEGYSVSREKKESFPLTVTSAQKNPTAFYLCASSMTRGGRAGTDTQYFGPGTRLTVL.

The rearrangement uses TRBV3-1 (or the pseudogene TRBV3-2) and TRBJ2-7; D perhaps matches TRBD1 (5 bases). This CDR3 contains 11 residues. Trimming pared 6 bases from V and 4 bases from J, leaving 7 bases between. The germline V gene encodes CDR1 LGHDT and CDR2 YNNKEL (reference sequence). Here the CDR3 DNA reads TGTGCCAGCAGGGACAAATACGAGCAGTACTTC. Encoded protein: CASRDKYEQYF.

The rearrangement uses TRBV7-9 and TRBJ2-1; D may be TRBD1 (5 bases). The ends were cut back, 0 bases at V and 12 bases at J, with 24 bases in the middle. CDR3 length: 17 amino acids. Germline V CDR1 and CDR2: SEHNR, FQNEAQ (reference sequence). CDR3 nucleotide sequence: TGTGCCAGCAGCTTAGCGAGGCAGGGTCTCCACACACAGGTGCAGTTCTTC. It encodes CASSLARQGLHTQVQFF. Full variable domain (missing parts from reference TRBV7-9 and TRBJ2-1): DTGVSQNPRHKITKRGQNVTFRCDPISEHNRLYWYRQTLGQGPEFLTYFQNEAQLEKSRLLSDRFSAERPKGSFSTLEIQRTEQGDSAMYLCASSLARQGLHTQVQFFGPGTRLTVL.

This clone was recorded once. The gene calls are TRBV4-1 and TRBJ2-7; unclear D gene. There are 14 residues in the CDR3. V was clipped by 0 bases and J by 4 bases, with 10 bases between them. The germline V gene encodes CDR1 MGHRA and CDR2 YSYEKL. The CDR3 DNA reads TGCGCCAGCAGCCAAGATCCGACACAGTACGAGCAGTACTTC. It translates to CASSQDPTQYEQYF.

The gene calls are TRBV7-2 and TRBJ2-1, with D possibly matching TRBD2 (7 bases). The CDR3 runs to 15 residues. Germline-derived CDR1 and CDR2 are SGHTA and FQGNSA. Trimming shortened V by 1 base and J by 8 bases, and 15 bases separated the two germline ends. CDR3 residues: CASSLVGGRLDEQFF. DNA of the CDR3: TGTGCCAGCAGCTTAGTCGGGGGGCGACTGGATGAGCAGTTCTTC.

CDR3 bases: TGCAGCGTTCCGGTTATTGGGGCCAACGTCCTGACTTTC. This encodes CSVPVIGANVLTF. V is TRBV29-1 and J is TRBJ2-6; D is unresolved. Trimming pared 5 bases from V and 3 bases from J, leaving 8 bases between. The CDR3 consists of 13 residues. Looked up from germline, CDR1 is SQVTM and CDR2 is ANQGSEA.

This clone showed up just a few times. V usage is TRBV9 and J usage is TRBJ2-1, with 9 positions matching TRBD2. The CDR3 consists of 17 residues. Trimming at V came to 0 bases and at J to 0 bases, leaving 4 bases not matched to a gene. Looked up from germline, CDR1 is SGDLS and CDR2 is YYNGEE. The CDR3 reads CASSVGASGVSYNEQFF. The CDR3 DNA reads as TGTGCCAGCAGCGTAGGGGCTAGCGGGGTCTCCTACAATGAGCAGTTCTTC. Full variable domain (rest looked up from reference TRBV9 and TRBJ2-1): DSGVTQTPKHLITATGQRVTLRCSPRSGDLSVYWYQQSLDQGLQFLIQYYNGEERAKGNILERFSAQQFPDLHSELNLSSLELGDSALYFCASSVGASGVSYNEQFFGPGTRLTVL.

The rearrangement uses TRBV12-3 or TRBV12-4 and TRBJ2-1, with TRBD2 matching over 10 bases. With V trimmed by 5 bases and J by 15 bases, 10 bases remained unmatched. The CDR3 contains 13 residues. As DNA, the CDR3 is TGTGCCAGCAGTCCTCAGCGGGAGGGTACCATGTTCTTC. Amino acid sequence: CASSPQREGTMFF.

This chain connects TRBV6-2 or TRBV6-3 to TRBJ2-1, with 8 nucleotides matching TRBD2. This CDR3 comprises 15 residues. The germline gives CDR1 MNHEY, CDR2 SVGEGT. V shed 4 bases, J shed 2 bases, and the junction held 4 bases outside the gene matches. This CDR3 is CASSSRTSPYNEQFF. The CDR3 region has the DNA TGTGCCAGCAGTTCGAGGACTAGCCCCTACAATGAGCAGTTCTTC.

In DNA, the CDR3 is TGTGCCAGCAGCTTAGGAGGGACAGGGAACACTGAAGCTTTCTTT. Protein: CASSLGGTGNTEAFF. V and J are TRBV11-2 and TRBJ1-1; TRBD1 matches 8 bases. There are 15 residues in the CDR3. J was trimmed by 1 base and V by 1 base; bases with no gene match: 2. CDR1 and CDR2 (germline): SGHAT, FQNNGV.

The rearrangement links TRBV4-3 to TRBJ2-2, with TRBD2 matching over 9 bases. V shed 3 bases and J 0 bases; nucleotides not matched to a gene: 2. The germline V gene encodes CDR1 LGHNA and CDR2 YSLEER. The CDR3 spans 16 residues. CDR3 region: CASSQRLAANTGELFF. The CDR3 DNA reads TGCGCCAGCAGCCAGCGACTAGCGGCGAACACCGGGGAGCTGTTTTTT.

The chain recombines TRBV28 with TRBJ2-5; TRBD2 is a possible D gene (6 bases). The V and J ends lost 6 bases and 6 bases respectively, with 14 bases between them. The CDR3 is made up of 13 amino acids. Germline values: CDR1 MDHEN, CDR2 SYDVKM. The CDR3 loop reads CASSLLALKTQYF. The DNA of the CDR3 is TGTGCCAGCAGCCTCCTAGCGTTGAAGACCCAGTACTTC.

The chain uses TRBV5-8 and TRBJ1-5; D ambiguous. V lost 0 bases and J lost 3, with 4 bases in between. CDR1 and CDR2 from the germline V gene are SGHTS and YDEGEE. This CDR3 spans 13 amino acids. CDR3 amino acids: CASSLVFNQPQHF. CDR3 in DNA: TGTGCCAGCAGCTTGGTCTTCAATCAGCCCCAGCATTTT. Full variable domain (missing parts from reference TRBV5-8 and TRBJ1-5): EAGVTQSPTHLIKTRGQQATLRCSPISGHTSVYWYQQALGLGLQFLLWYDEGEERNRGNFPPRFSGRQFPNYSSELNVNALELEDSALYLCASSLVFNQPQHFGDGTRLSIL.

The genes are TRBV4-3 and TRBJ2-7; 8 bases fit TRBD1. The CDR3 is made up of 16 amino acids. V lost 0 bases, J lost 0 bases, and 4 bases stayed unmatched. CDR1 is LGHNA and CDR2 is YSLEER in the germline V gene. The CDR3 nucleotides read TGCGCCAGCAGCCAAGAGGAGACAGGGGTCTCCTACGAGCAGTACTTC. This translates into CASSQEETGVSYEQYF.

This clone has only a few counts. This chain joins TRBV7-2 and TRBJ1-5; no clear D. This CDR3 has 16 amino acids. V lost 1 base and J lost 0, with 10 bases in between. Germline V CDR1 and CDR2: SGHTA, FQGNSA. DNA of the CDR3: TGTGCCAGCAGCTTAGACGGAGCTTATAGCAATCAGCCCCAGCATTTT. It encodes CASSLDGAYSNQPQHF.

This chain links TRBV28 with TRBJ2-7, with 7 bases identical to TRBD1. The germline gives CDR1 MDHEN, CDR2 SYDVKM. V was pared by 3 bases and J by 7 bases, with 15 bases of the junction left unmatched. The CDR3 has 16 residues. CDR3 sequence reads: CASSFPAPDRSLEQYF. The CDR3 DNA sequence: TGTGCCAGCAGTTTCCCAGCGCCGGACAGGTCCTTAGAGCAGTACTTC.

The V call is TRBV4-1, the J call TRBJ1-1; D is unclear. Germline V gene sequence: CDR1 MGHRA, CDR2 YSYEKL. The CDR3 consists of 18 residues. Trimming took 1 base from V and 1 from J, leaving 19 bases between them. Written as DNA, the CDR3 is TGCGCCAGCAGCCAAGGTGCGTCGTCCGGGTTTGGGAACACTGAAGCTTTCTTT. Translating gives CASSQGASSGFGNTEAFF.

CDR3 sequence (DNA): TGTGCCAGCTCACCGGGAGTGAATTCACCCCTCCACTTT. This gives the protein CASSPGVNSPLHF. The chain recombines TRBV18 with TRBJ1-6; D gene uncertain. CDR3 length equals 13 residues. Germline V CDR1 and CDR2: KGHSH, LQKENI. Trimming cost V 3 bases and J 7 bases, with 7 bases left between them. The full variable domain, completed using reference TRBV18 and TRBJ1-6, is NAGVMQNPRHLVRRRGQEARLRCSPMKGHSHVYWYRQLPEEGLKFMVYLQKENIIDESGMPKERFSAEFPKEGPSILRIQQVVRGDSAAYFCASSPGVNSPLHFGNGTRLTVT.

J is TRBJ1-2 and V is TRBV16; possible D gene TRBD1, 6 bases. The CDR3 loop spans 14 amino acids. Germline-derived CDR1 and CDR2 are KGHSY and FQNENV. V lost 5 bases and J 4 bases, leaving 14 bases between the germline ends. Here the CDR3 reads CASSGDTRGYGYTF. The CDR3 DNA reads as TGTGCCAGCAGCGGGGACACAAGAGGCTATGGCTACACCTTC.

This chain uses TRBV24-1 with TRBJ2-1, with 9 bases aligning to TRBD2. Germline V lookup: CDR1 KGHDR, CDR2 SFDVKD. V gave up 3 bases and J gave up 3 bases; unmatched junction bases: 5. The CDR3 covers 16 residues. In nucleotides, the CDR3 is TGTGCCACCAGTGATAGCCTAGCGGGAATCTACAATGAGCAGTTCTTC. Its protein product is CATSDSLAGIYNEQFF.

This chain links TRBV7-2 with TRBJ1-6; D is uncertain. CDR1 and CDR2 (germline): SGHTA, FQGNSA. The V end lost 5 bases, the J end lost 7 bases, and 9 bases lay between the germline ends. The CDR3 totals 13 residues. In DNA form, the CDR3 reads TGTGCCAGCAGCCTCCGTCGGAATTCACCCCTCCACTTT. Translated: CASSLRRNSPLHF.

The chain couples TRBV10-3 to TRBJ2-7; D gene ambiguous. Trimming shortened V by 0 bases and J by 4 bases, and 13 bases separated the two germline ends. The CDR3 extends over 15 amino acids. Germline CDR1 ENHRY, CDR2 SYGVKD. CDR3 sequence reads: CAISESTQVIYEQYF. Here the CDR3 DNA reads TGTGCCATCAGTGAGTCGACGCAGGTCATATACGAGCAGTACTTC.

The chain joins TRBV27 to TRBJ2-7, with TRBD1 as a possible D gene (5 bases). This CDR3 region has 13 residues. Trimming removed 8 bases from V and 3 bases from J, with 14 bases in between. Germline CDR1 MNHEY, CDR2 SMNVEV (reference sequence). The CDR3 DNA is TGTGCCAGCGCCTCAGGGTGGAGCTACGAGCAGTACTTC. Translating gives CASASGWSYEQYF.

The chain carries TRBV7-2 and TRBJ2-7; perhaps TRBD1 as D (5 bases). V lost 0 bases to trimming and J lost 3 bases, with 6 bases between them. The germline CDR1 and CDR2 sequences are SGHTA and FQGNSA. This CDR3 has 13 residues. The CDR3 DNA is TGTGCCAGCAGCTTAGCCAGGGACTACGAGCAGTACTTC. This codes for CASSLARDYEQYF.